This T cell receptor (beta chain) appears in the sequencing data of a study of blood T cells in healthy people across ages (dated by TCRdb to about 2015). About the study as a whole: Template switching captured roughly one uniquely barcoded TCR beta cDNA molecule per two T cells in model experiments. Age-related changes in TCR beta repertoire diversity were measured in the study by deep sequencing normalized with unique cDNA molecular identifiers. Four age groups were formed from the donors: young (average 16 years), middle-aged (roughly 38), aged (roughly 56) and long-lived (approximately 80). The study analyzed two additional independent replicas of 1 million unique cDNA reads from the same blood draw for two donors, one aged 18 to 30 and one aged 80 or older.

The donors were around 39 Caucasian individuals from Russia, aged roughly 6 to 100 years, who were systemically healthy. Roughly 10 milliliters of peripheral blood were drawn from each donor into EDTA-treated Vacutainer tubes. Ficoll-Paque density-gradient centrifugation was used to isolate PBMCs, with at least 6.5 million obtained per sample. Trizol reagent was used to extract total RNA from PBMCs, with at least 5.5 micrograms per sample. Naive CD45RAhigh/CD27high T cell percentages were measured by flow cytometry on a PBMC aliquot from every donor. Study-wide conclusions, independent of this receptor: Observed TCR beta diversity per million T cells fell roughly linearly with age, and a significant reduction was already apparent by age roughly 40. Compared with the aged group, more naive CD4+ T cells, fewer expanded clones and increased TCR diversity were shown by the long-lived group, suggesting age selection. There was a strong correlation between observed TCR beta diversity and the percentage of naive T cells measured by flow cytometry. Bulk unsorted PBMC profiling prevented conclusive comparison of naive and antigen-experienced compartments. Because the CMV infection status of the donors was unknown, age-related changes in expanded clonotypes may potentially have been confounded. Estimates of total diversity from one million sequenced T cells were regarded as lower bounds and underestimates.

The method was 5' RACE. Sequencing instrument: Illumina HiSeq 2500. A second PCR of about 6 to 12 cycles was performed with a sample-barcoded 5' primer and a J-beta primer mix. Each TCR beta cDNA molecule received a unique molecular identifier from a template-switch 5' adaptor carrying 12 random nucleotides. Each sample yielded at least 2.5 million CDR3-containing paired-end reads. All of the RNA was converted into first-strand cDNA using the Mint cDNA synthesis kit, with a TRBC-specific oligonucleotide serving as the primer. Following uracil-DNA glycosylase treatment, a first 18-cycle PCR with universal primers M1SS and BC2_uni_R was performed on all cDNA. The original methods were these. For normalization, 1 million high-quality reads were randomly selected from each sample, with every read carrying a distinct molecular identifier. Reads sharing molecular identifiers were discarded rather than binned into consensus sequences. MiTCR, set to a Q25 quality threshold and the strictest error-elimination algorithm, was used for CDR3 identification, clonotype clustering and error correction. Lower-bound total TCR beta diversity was estimated with a nonparametric unseen species model using Euler transformation. The raw public data were reprocessed by TCRdb itself: fastp quality trimming at Q25, MiXCR clonotype calling, in-frame beta chains only. Rows merge per CDR3 protein into single entries with the most common DNA and genes. Clone size and V and J calls follow TCRdb, not the original study. The sample contains 700,000 to 900,000 distinct CDR3 sequences, roughly 25% of them found a single time. Around 2.9% of the sample is in the top ten clones.

This clonotype has only a few counts. It lacks a known antigen. No base qualities exist here, and no much larger clone lies one base off it. Trimmed from V: 8 bases; trimmed from J: 4 bases; junction bases lacking a gene match: 7. CDR1 is given as ENHRY and CDR2 as SYGVKD, both from the germline V gene. The CDR3 contains 14 residues, cysteine and phenylalanine counted. The read is trimmed to its CDR3 DNA, 42 bases read in frame from base 1. These sequences were also reported in another study, on T cells of mothers and their children. Taken from the second paper: Nine systemically healthy Caucasian individuals served as donors, namely three mothers together with their six children. cDNA synthesis consumed the entire amount of extracted RNA, loaded at approximately 1.4 ug RNA in each 15 ul reaction. In the second PCR, the M1S primer introduced both the sample barcodes and 2-4 random nucleotides. More than 8.5 million TCR beta CDR3 reads were obtained from each mother, and some 3.3 million reads were obtained from each child. Thymic selection similarly shapes TCR recombination output in related and unrelated pairs, with minor effect from inherited differences. Normalized repertoire overlap was always slightly but never significantly higher in related than unrelated mother-child pairs. No persistent microchimeric T cell clones were found, with a detection sensitivity of 85 to 100 clones per million clonotypes. In the study, deep NGS was used to compare the TCR beta repertoires of mothers and children, and features distinguishing related mother-child pairs from unrelated individuals were sought. On average, the children were about 10 +/- 4 years old, while the mothers were about 38 +/- 4 years old. After adapter ligation with NEBNext reagents, the libraries were sequenced on Illumina HiSeq 2000 with 100+100 nt paired-end reads. To avoid cross-contamination, the mother libraries and the child libraries were prepared a month apart and sequenced in separate runs. For each donor, between about 450,000 and 2,300,000 distinct TCR beta clonotypes were identified. Naive TCR beta clonotypes were estimated from low-frequency clonotypes matched to each donor's FACS-determined naive share, without sorting.

In this chain, TRBV10-3 is recombined with TRBJ2-3, with 9 bases aligning to TRBD2. The TCR comes from a boy aged 5 to 17 in good health. Sequenced input: blood. The CDR3 sequence is CAIAPSGEADTQYF. The nucleotide sequence is given as TGTGCCATCGCCCCTAGCGGGGAGGCAGATACGCAGTATTTT.